A selection of T cell receptor beta chains follows, all from one sample in a study of blood T cell repertoires in COVID-19. Profiling relied on immunoSEQ multiplex PCR, and the TCRdb table lists in-frame clones only, not all of them. The data show about 48,000 clones, 65% to 85% seen once. Sequencing was performed on peripheral blood. Every receptor here comes from a man between 70 and 80 years old with acute or convalescent COVID-19. Both conserved end residues are part of each CDR3. A D gene is named only where the DNA matches it firmly. Part of the rows lack a size; the others show once, few, many or a class for expanded clones.

cdr3_nt	cdr3_aa	clone_size	d_call	j_call	cdr3_length	v_call
TGTGCCAGCAGCTTTAAGACAGGGAGGAGCTACACCTTC	CASSFKTGRSYTF	few	TRBD1	TRBJ1-2	13	TRBV7-9
TGTGCCAGCAGGGGACAGCTCAATCAGCCCCAGCATTTT	CASRGQLNQPQHF	few	TRBD1	TRBJ1-5	13	TRBV2
TGTGCCAGCAGCTTTGGTCTAGCGGGGGGTACAGATACGCAGTATTTT	CASSFGLAGGTDTQYF	.	TRBD2	TRBJ2-3	16	TRBV7-9
TGTGCCAGCAGCCTCGAACTAGCGGGCGCCTACAATGAGCAGTTCTTC	CASSLELAGAYNEQFF	.	TRBD2	TRBJ2-1	16	TRBV11-2
TGTGCCAGCAGCCCGGACAGAGGCAATCAGCCCCAGCATTTT	CASSPDRGNQPQHF	.	.	TRBJ1-5	14	TRBV7-8
TGTGCCACCGCGACGGGGGGCACCTACGAGCAGTACTTC	CATATGGTYEQYF	.	.	TRBJ2-7	13	TRBV7-2
TGCGCCAGCAGAGTTGGCGGAGGGGCAGTACTTTATGGCTACACCTTC	CASRVGGGAVLYGYTF	.	.	TRBJ1-2	16	TRBV5-1
TGTGCCAGCAGTTACGTGGTCGGCACTGAAGCTTTCTTT	CASSYVVGTEAFF	.	.	TRBJ1-1	13	TRBV27
TGTGCCAGCAGCTTCATCCCTACCCATGGCTACACCTTC	CASSFIPTHGYTF	.	.	TRBJ1-2	13	TRBV7-9
TGTGCCAGCAGCTTGAGTGGGGACAGCTATGGCTACACCTTC	CASSLSGDSYGYTF	.	TRBD1	TRBJ1-2	14	TRBV7-9
TGCGCCAGCAGTGAGTCGAGAGGCAGGGATAACACTGAAGCTTTCTTT	CASSESRGRDNTEAFF	.	.	TRBJ1-1	16	TRBV10-1
TGTGCCAGTAGTATCGCGGAAGATACGCAGTATTTT	CASSIAEDTQYF	.	.	TRBJ2-3	12	TRBV19
TGTGCCAGCAGAACAGGGAACAGCCCCACTGAAGCTTTCTTT	CASRTGNSPTEAFF	.	.	TRBJ1-1	14	TRBV6-5
TGTGCCAGCAGCGCTCTACCCCCGGCGGGAGGGGTCGGTAATGAGCAGTTCTTC	CASSALPPAGGVGNEQFF	.	TRBD2	TRBJ2-1	18	TRBV7-8
TGTGCCAGCAGCCAAGTATTACCCAGGACAGGGCAAGAGACCCAGTACTTC	CASSQVLPRTGQETQYF	.	TRBD1	TRBJ2-5	17	TRBV3-1/TRBV3-2
TGTGCCAGCAGCGTTGAGGGTAGTATCGGGACCCAGTACTTC	CASSVEGSIGTQYF	.	.	TRBJ2-5	14	TRBV9
TGTGCCAGCAGTATCCGGACAGCTTCTAACTATGGCTACACCTTC	CASSIRTASNYGYTF	.	.	TRBJ1-2	15	TRBV27
TGTGCCAGTAGTAATCTCCCGAGGACAGGGAGAACTGAAGCTTTCTTT	CASSNLPRTGRTEAFF	.	TRBD1	TRBJ1-1	16	TRBV19
TGCAGTGCTAGTCCGGGACAGGGAAATTCACCCCTCCACTTT	CSASPGQGNSPLHF	.	TRBD1	TRBJ1-6	14	TRBV20-1
TGTGCCAGCAGCCGGACTTTCGACAGGAAAGAGACCCAGTACTTC	CASSRTFDRKETQYF	.	.	TRBJ2-5	15	TRBV7-2
TGCGCCAGCAGCTTGGGTAGTAGCGAGCAGTACTTC	CASSLGSSEQYF	.	.	TRBJ2-7	12	TRBV5-1
TGCGCCAGCAGCTTGGGGTGGACAGGCCCCACTGAAGCTTTCTTT	CASSLGWTGPTEAFF	.	TRBD1	TRBJ1-1	15	TRBV5-1
TGTGCCAGCAGTTGGCGGGGGGTGAACACCGGGGAGCTGTTTTTT	CASSWRGVNTGELFF	.	TRBD2	TRBJ2-2	15	TRBV27
TGCGCCAGCCGTCAGGCGGGGGGGTCCACAGATACGCAGTATTTT	CASRQAGGSTDTQYF	.	TRBD2	TRBJ2-3	15	TRBV10-2
TGCGCCAGCAGCCAAATACAGGGGAAGGAGACCCAGTACTTC	CASSQIQGKETQYF	.	TRBD1	TRBJ2-5	14	TRBV4-3
TGTGCCAGCAGCTCACGACAGGATTCACCCCTCCACTTT	CASSSRQDSPLHF	.	.	TRBJ1-6	13	TRBV7-9
TGCGCCAGCAGCCAATGGGGCGGTAACACTGAAGCTTTCTTT	CASSQWGGNTEAFF	.	.	TRBJ1-1	14	TRBV5-1
TGTGCCAGCAGGATGGGACTTCTAGCCTACGAGCAGTACTTC	CASRMGLLAYEQYF	.	.	TRBJ2-7	14	TRBV27
TGTGCCAGCAGATACCGGGACTCTGGAAACACCATATATTTT	CASRYRDSGNTIYF	medium-sized	.	TRBJ1-3	14	TRBV7-2
TGTGCCAGCAGTCCCCGGGACATGTATGGCTACACCTTC	CASSPRDMYGYTF	.	.	TRBJ1-2	13	TRBV28
TGTGCCAGCAGCAGGGACAGGGGAGGCTATGGCTACACCTTC	CASSRDRGGYGYTF	once	.	TRBJ1-2	14	TRBV21-1
TGTGCCAGCAGCGCCAACGGGGGTGAGCTCACTGAAGCTTTCTTT	CASSANGGELTEAFF	.	.	TRBJ1-1	15	TRBV2
TGTGCCAGCAGTTTTCCCCTTGAGGAGCAGTACTTC	CASSFPLEEQYF	.	.	TRBJ2-7	12	TRBV28
TGCAGCGTTGAGAGGACAGGTCCCCATGAGCAGTTCTTC	CSVERTGPHEQFF	.	TRBD1	TRBJ2-1	13	TRBV29-1
TGTGCCAGCAAGGGGGAGGGTCAGCCCCAGCATTTT	CASKGEGQPQHF	once	.	TRBJ1-5	12	TRBV6-5
TGTGCCAGCAGTGGCTTAGCGGGGCCCCCGAACAATGAGCAGTTCTTC	CASSGLAGPPNNEQFF	.	TRBD2	TRBJ2-1	16	TRBV28
TGTGCCAGCAGTTTAGCTGTGCCCCGGGGTGGGAACACCTTC	CASSLAVPRGGNTF	.	.	TRBJ1-2	14	TRBV28
TGTGCCAGCAGCAGCTCCTGGGAGACCCAGTACTTC	CASSSSWETQYF	.	.	TRBJ2-5	12	TRBV9
TGTGCCAGCAGTTTTCATACTGAAGCTTTCTTT	CASSFHTEAFF	.	.	TRBJ1-1	11	TRBV6-5
TGTGCCATCACCCCGACAGGGGACGAAGATGGCTACACCTTC	CAITPTGDEDGYTF	.	TRBD1	TRBJ1-2	14	TRBV10-3
TGTGCCAGCAGCTCACGGACTGGCTACACAGATACGCAGTATTTT	CASSSRTGYTDTQYF	many	.	TRBJ2-3	15	TRBV3-1/TRBV3-2
TGTGCCAGTAGTAATATCGCAGGGAACACTGAAGCTTTCTTT	CASSNIAGNTEAFF	.	.	TRBJ1-1	14	TRBV19
TGCGCCAGCAGGCAACTGAGCTCTGGAAACACCATATATTTT	CASRQLSSGNTIYF	.	.	TRBJ1-3	14	TRBV5-1
TGCGCCAGCAGCCAATCGTACAGGGATTATGGCTACACCTTC	CASSQSYRDYGYTF	.	.	TRBJ1-2	14	TRBV4-3
TGTGCCAGCAGCCCACCAGGGGGAACAGATACGCAGTATTTT	CASSPPGGTDTQYF	.	TRBD1	TRBJ2-3	14	TRBV28
TGCAGCGTTGAACTTCAGGTTCCCTCTCGATGGGGCTACACCTTC	CSVELQVPSRWGYTF	.	.	TRBJ1-2	15	TRBV29-1
TGCGCCAGCAGCTCGACGGCGAAGAGGGCCTTCGAGCAGTACTTC	CASSSTAKRAFEQYF	.	.	TRBJ2-7	15	TRBV5-1
TGTGCCAGCTCACCAGAGGGCAGAAGAAATGAAAAACTGTTTTTT	CASSPEGRRNEKLFF	.	.	TRBJ1-4	15	TRBV18